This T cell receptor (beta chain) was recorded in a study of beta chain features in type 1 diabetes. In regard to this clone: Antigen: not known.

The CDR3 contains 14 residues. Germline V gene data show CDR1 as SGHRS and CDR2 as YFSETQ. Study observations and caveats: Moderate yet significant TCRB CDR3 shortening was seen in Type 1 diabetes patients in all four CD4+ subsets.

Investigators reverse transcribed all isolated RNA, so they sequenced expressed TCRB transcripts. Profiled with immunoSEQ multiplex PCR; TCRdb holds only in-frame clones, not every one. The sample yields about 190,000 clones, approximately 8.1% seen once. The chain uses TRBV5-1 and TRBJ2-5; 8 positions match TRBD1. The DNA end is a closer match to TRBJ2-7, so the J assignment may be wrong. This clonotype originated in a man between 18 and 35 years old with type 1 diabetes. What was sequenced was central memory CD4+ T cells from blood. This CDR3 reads CASSLVGQDYEQYF. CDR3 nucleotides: TGCGCCAGCAGCCTGGTGGGACAGGACTACGAGCAGTACTTC.